These 8 T cell receptor beta chains were sequenced from one sample in a study of blood T cell repertoires in COVID-19. Assay used: immunoSEQ multiplex PCR; TCRdb lists only in-frame clones, some missing. The data contain over 250,000 clones, roughly four fifths of them singletons. Material for sequencing was peripheral blood. These receptors were collected from a woman aged 45-65 years who had recovered from COVID-19.

This clone has a single count. In DNA form, the CDR3 reads TGCGCCAGCAGTGGTGAGGTAAATGAGCAGTTCTTC. Translated: CASSGEVNEQFF. The genes are TRBV10-2 and TRBJ2-1; D is undetermined. The V gene lost 4 bases and the J gene lost 7 bases, with 8 bases spanning the gap. Germline values: CDR1 WSHSY, CDR2 SAAADI. The length of the CDR3 is 12 residues.

V usage is TRBV27 and J usage is TRBJ2-7, with 9 positions matching TRBD1. Germline trimming cut 6 bases from V and 1 base from J; bases unmatched to any gene: 4. The CDR3 length is 14 residues. Germline CDR1 and CDR2: MNHEY and SMNVEV (reference sequence). CDR3 amino acids: CASSTGTGSYEQYF. CDR3 in DNA: TGTGCCAGCAGCACCGGGACAGGGTCCTACGAGCAGTACTTC.

This rearrangement joins TRBV12-3 or TRBV12-4 to TRBJ2-7, with D possibly matching TRBD1 (6 bases). There are 13 residues in the CDR3. Trimming left V 8 bases short and J 4 bases short, with 15 bases between. CDR3 in DNA: TGTGCCAGCGGCCGACAGGTTACGTACGAGCAGTACTTC. Amino acid sequence: CASGRQVTYEQYF.

The gene calls are TRBV4-1 and TRBJ2-2, with unresolved D. This CDR3 has 13 residues. CDR1 and CDR2 (germline): MGHRA, YSYEKL. Trimming cost V 5 bases and J 8 bases, with 12 bases left between them. The CDR3 sequence: CASSETEWGELFF. CDR3 in DNA: TGCGCCAGCAGCGAAACGGAGTGGGGGGAGCTGTTTTTT.

The J gene is TRBJ2-1, the V gene TRBV12-3 or TRBV12-4; TRBD2 is a possible D gene (5 bases). Between the trimmed V and J ends, which lost 6 bases and 5 bases, there was a span of 11 bases. The CDR3 covers 13 residues. The CDR3 DNA follows: TGTGCCAGCAGATACCGGGGTAACAATGAGCAGTTCTTC. This translates into CASRYRGNNEQFF.

This clone was counted only a few times. The V call is TRBV9, the J call TRBJ1-2; TRBD1 matches at 7 bases. Germline values: CDR1 SGDLS, CDR2 YYNGEE. Trimming took 3 bases from V and 2 from J; bases not matched to a gene: 7. The CDR3 runs to 15 residues. CDR3 loop: CASSGNAGQNYGYTF. The CDR3 bases are TGTGCCAGCAGCGGGAACGCGGGACAGAACTATGGCTACACCTTC.

The V gene is TRBV4-2, the J gene TRBJ1-2, with D tentatively TRBD1 (5 bases). From germline, CDR1 is LGHNA and CDR2 YNFKEQ. Deletions cut 0 bases from V and 0 bases from J, with 8 bases between. This CDR3 comprises 15 residues. The CDR3, as DNA: TGTGCCAGCAGCCAAGAGGGCAGGGCTAACTATGGCTACACCTTC. Translating gives CASSQEGRANYGYTF.

A single count supports this clone. The chain links TRBV19 to TRBJ2-2; 10 bases agree with TRBD2. The CDR3 consists of 20 residues. V trimming: 1 base; J trimming: 3 bases; junction bases outside the gene matches: 14. Germline V CDR1 and CDR2: LNHDA, SQIVND (reference sequence). The CDR3 loop reads CASSIGGEDSGRRDTGELFF. CDR3 nucleotides: TGTGCCAGTAGTATAGGGGGGGAGGATAGCGGGAGGAGGGACACCGGGGAGCTGTTTTTT.